These T cell receptor beta chains were read from a single sample in a study of OX40 agonist ivuxolimab in advanced cancers. Clones were sequenced by immunoSEQ multiplex PCR, and TCRdb holds only the in-frame ones, with some missing. The table has approximately 88,000 clones, about 88% seen once. The sequences come from CD4+ or CD8+ T cells sorted from blood, collected in a trial of the OX40 agonist ivuxolimab. These receptors all come from an adult with an advanced solid tumor such as melanoma, head and neck, liver or kidney cancer. CDR3s include the opening cysteine and the closing phenylalanine or tryptophan. Each record gives: D gene, J gene, clone size, V gene, CDR3 protein, CDR3 DNA. A D gene is named only where the DNA matches it firmly. Clone sizes are given selectively: once, few, many, or a class where the clone is expanded.

TRBD1 | TRBJ2-7 | - | TRBV11-2 | CASSPTGGGSYEQYF | TGTGCCAGCAGCCCGACAGGGGGCGGCTCCTACGAGCAGTACTTC
- | TRBJ1-6 | - | TRBV7-2 | CASSLAGRVNSPLHF | TGTGCCAGCAGCTTAGCGGGAAGGGTCAATTCACCCCTCCACTTT
- | TRBJ1-4 | once | TRBV19 | CASSPSGATNEKLFF | TGTGCCAGTAGCCCGTCGGGTGCAACTAATGAAAAACTGTTTTTT
- | TRBJ2-5 | - | TRBV27 | CASSLAGETQYF | TGTGCCAGCAGCCTGGCGGGAGAGACCCAGTACTTC
- | TRBJ2-1 | - | TRBV6-1 | CASSEIGEQQFF | TGTGCCAGCAGTGAAATAGGTGAGCAGCAGTTCTTC
TRBD1 | TRBJ1-1 | few | TRBV9 | CASSPRQGAYTEAFF | TGTGCCAGCAGCCCCAGACAGGGGGCGTACACTGAAGCTTTCTTT
- | TRBJ1-4 | - | TRBV20-1 | CSASHGGDLF | TGCAGTGCCAGCCACGGGGGGGATTTGTTT
- | TRBJ1-5 | once | TRBV11-2 | CASSIRGSGQPQHF | TGTGCCAGCAGCATTAGGGGAAGCGGTCAGCCCCAGCATTTT
TRBD2 | TRBJ2-3 | once | TRBV6-6 | CASSRLASIADTQYF | TGTGCCAGCAGCCGACTAGCCTCTATTGCAGATACGCAGTATTTT
TRBD2 | TRBJ2-3 | - | TRBV5-8 | CASTLRGGPGTDTQYF | TGTGCCAGCACCCTTCGCGGGGGGCCGGGCACAGATACGCAGTATTTT
- | TRBJ1-4 | - | TRBV2 | CASSATGTGSNEKLFF | TGTGCCAGCAGTGCCACGGGAACGGGCAGCAACGAAAAACTGTTTTTT
TRBD1 | TRBJ1-1 | - | TRBV10-1 | CASTDRVGTEAFF | TGCGCCAGCACGGACAGGGTAGGCACTGAAGCTTTCTTT
- | TRBJ2-1 | - | TRBV7-9 | CASSLAGSYNEQFF | TGTGCCAGCAGCTTAGCCGGCTCCTACAATGAGCAGTTCTTC
- | TRBJ1-1 | - | TRBV2 | CASSGPGGRVTLRTEAFF | TGTGCCAGCAGCGGCCCCGGGGGCCGGGTTACCCTTAGGACTGAAGCTTTCTTT
- | TRBJ2-2 | once | TRBV19 | CASSTYGGGNTGELFF | TGTGCCAGTAGTACGTATGGAGGTGGAAACACCGGGGAGCTGTTTTTT
- | TRBJ1-5 | - | TRBV6-5 | CASSVGTPSNQPQHF | TGTGCCAGCAGTGTTGGGACACCTAGCAATCAGCCCCAGCATTTT
TRBD1 | TRBJ2-2 | - | TRBV6-5 | CASSYSGGDTGELFF | TGTGCCAGCAGTTACTCAGGGGGCGACACCGGGGAGCTGTTTTTT
- | TRBJ1-3 | once | TRBV5-6 | CASSLEVSGNTIYF | TGTGCCAGCAGCTTGGAAGTTTCTGGAAACACCATATATTTT
TRBD1 | TRBJ1-6 | - | TRBV2 | CASSGDRGNSPLHF | TGTGCCAGCAGTGGGGACAGGGGTAATTCACCCCTCCACTTT
- | TRBJ2-7 | once | TRBV28 | CASSSRGGTGFVRDEQYF | TGTGCCAGCAGTTCGCGGGGGGGGACAGGGTTTGTCAGGGACGAGCAGTACTTC
- | TRBJ1-1 | few | TRBV5-1 | CASSLWLNTEAFF | TGCGCCAGCAGCTTGTGGCTTAACACTGAAGCTTTCTTT